Listed here are 27 T cell receptor beta chains from one sample, sequenced in a study of graft-versus-host responses after intestinal transplantation. Libraries were prepared by immunoSEQ multiplex PCR; TCRdb keeps only in-frame clonotypes and omits some of them. Of some 130,000 clones listed, about 95% were seen once; the top ten hold around 3%. These receptors have no known antigen. The input for sequencing was unstimulated CD8+ T cells sorted from spleen or lymph node cells, taken before intestinal transplant. The receptors derive from a human donor who received an intestinal transplant.

The chain has TRBV9 and TRBJ2-3, with 9 positions matching TRBD1. The CDR3 consists of 16 residues. The germline CDR1 and CDR2 sequences are SGDLS and YYNGEE. V shed 4 bases, J shed 5 bases, and the junction held 11 bases outside the gene matches. The CDR3 here is CASSFRDRELVDTQYF. In DNA form, the CDR3 reads TGTGCCAGCAGCTTCCGGGACAGGGAACTGGTAGATACGCAGTATTTT.

V usage is TRBV18 and J usage is TRBJ1-1; D gene uncertain. The germline CDR1 and CDR2 sequences are KGHSH and LQKENI. The CDR3 length is 12 residues. V lost 4 bases to trimming and J lost 6 bases, with 9 bases between them. The CDR3 reads CASSQVGSEAFF. Here the CDR3 DNA reads TGTGCCAGCTCACAGGTGGGATCTGAAGCTTTCTTT.

This chain connects TRBV19 to TRBJ2-5; 9 bases match TRBD1. The DNA end is more similar to TRBJ2-7, so the J call may be wrong. CDR3 size: 13 residues. The V gene's germline CDR1 is LNHDA and CDR2 SQIVND (reference sequence). Here the CDR3 DNA reads TGTGCCAGTAGTTGGACAGGGGACGACGAGCAGTACTTC. Its protein is CASSWTGDDEQYF.

This chain joins TRBV7-6 and TRBJ2-1; unclear D gene. Germline CDR1 is SGHVS and CDR2 is FNYEAQ. The V and J ends lost 4 bases and 6 bases respectively, with 13 bases between them. The CDR3 totals 14 residues. CDR3 protein: CASSSEWTRNEQFF. The CDR3 coding sequence is TGTGCCAGCAGCTCGGAGTGGACCCGCAATGAGCAGTTCTTC.

The gene calls are TRBV11-2 and TRBJ1-2; 7 nucleotides match TRBD1. The trim removed 5 bases at V and 4 bases at J, leaving 7 bases unmatched. CDR1 SGHAT and CDR2 FQNNGV come from the germline V gene. The CDR3 totals 14 residues. For the CDR3, the DNA is TGTGCCAGCAGCCCGTTCCAGGGGGGCTATGGCTACACCTTC. Protein product: CASSPFQGGYGYTF.

This clone was seen just once. The chain joins TRBV28 to TRBJ2-1; D is perhaps TRBD1 (5 bases). Trimming removed 3 bases at V and 3 bases at J, with 9 bases between. This CDR3 region has 14 residues. Germline V CDR1 and CDR2: MDHEN, SYDVKM. CDR3 bases: TGTGCCAGCAGTTTGCGAGACAGCTACAATGAGCAGTTCTTC. Translation gives CASSLRDSYNEQFF.

This CDR3 is CASSLGVFGRNEQFF. The CDR3 region has the DNA TGTGCCAGCAGCTTGGGAGTCTTTGGTCGTAATGAGCAGTTCTTC. V is TRBV11-3 and J is TRBJ2-1; TRBD2 might be the D (5 bases). Deletions cut 3 bases from V and 7 bases from J, with 16 bases between. Germline V lookup: CDR1 SGHNT, CDR2 YENEEA. The CDR3 has 15 residues.

Concerning this clone: This sample includes further DNA sequences coding for the same CDR3. The CDR3 loop is CASSLGGSYEQYF. In nucleotides, the CDR3 is TGTGCCAGCAGTTTGGGCGGGTCCTACGAGCAGTACTTC. V usage is TRBV28 and J usage is TRBJ2-7, with a tentative D call TRBD2 (5 bases). V was cut by 3 bases and J by 1 base, with 7 bases left in between. The germline V gene encodes CDR1 MDHEN and CDR2 SYDVKM. The CDR3 loop spans 13 amino acids.

J is TRBJ2-1 and V is TRBV19; 10 nucleotides align to TRBD2. There are 16 residues in the CDR3. The germline gives CDR1 LNHDA, CDR2 SQIVND (reference sequence). J lost 4 bases, V lost 3 bases, and 6 bases had no gene match. CDR3 loop: CASSIWTSGRYNEQFF. The DNA for the CDR3 is TGTGCCAGTAGTATCTGGACTAGCGGACGTTACAATGAGCAGTTCTTC.

This chain connects TRBV28 to TRBJ1-2; D is unresolved. V was clipped by 3 bases and J by 8 bases, with 13 bases between them. Germline V gene lookup returns CDR1 MDHEN and CDR2 SYDVKM. This CDR3 has 13 residues. As DNA, the CDR3 is TGTGCCAGCAGTTTGGGGATGGCTATCGGCTACACCTTC. The encoded protein is CASSLGMAIGYTF.

The chain joins TRBV19 to TRBJ2-7, with 9 bases identical to TRBD1. Losses at the gene ends were 6 bases for V and 3 bases for J; bases not matched to a gene: 6. CDR3 size: 14 residues. Germline loops: CDR1 LNHDA, CDR2 SQIVND (reference sequence). The CDR3: CASRQGQGDYEQYF. CDR3 coding DNA: TGTGCCAGTAGGCAGGGACAGGGAGACTACGAGCAGTACTTC.

The chain recombines TRBV28 with TRBJ1-3, with unresolved D. The CDR3 is 15 amino acids. V was clipped by 2 bases and J by 0 bases, with 8 bases between them. Germline CDR1 MDHEN, CDR2 SYDVKM. The CDR3 sequence: CASSLIVSSGNTIYF. The CDR3 DNA follows: TGTGCCAGCAGTTTAATCGTGAGCTCTGGAAACACCATATATTTT.

This chain joins TRBV4-1 and TRBJ1-2, with D uncertain. The germline gives CDR1 MGHRA, CDR2 YSYEKL. The V end lost 2 bases, the J end lost 2 bases, and 9 bases lay between the germline ends. This CDR3 has 14 amino acids. The CDR3 here is CASSQSPANYGYTF. DNA of the CDR3: TGCGCCAGCAGCCAAAGTCCGGCCAACTATGGCTACACCTTC.

The chain links TRBV5-1 to TRBJ1-1, with D unresolved. Trimming left V 4 bases short and J 2 bases short, with 12 bases between. The CDR3 is 14 amino acids. Germline CDR1 SGHRS, CDR2 YFSETQ. CDR3 protein: CASSLHTGNTEAFF. CDR3 sequence (DNA): TGCGCCAGCAGCCTACACACCGGAAACACTGAAGCTTTCTTT.

The J gene is TRBJ2-1, the V gene TRBV18; 10 positions match TRBD1. Germline assignment: CDR1 KGHSH and CDR2 LQKENI. This CDR3 spans 17 amino acids. V lost 3 bases, J lost 6 bases, and 11 bases stayed unmatched. The CDR3 loop reads CASSPYRTGGLPNEQFF. DNA of the CDR3: TGTGCCAGCTCACCCTATCGGACAGGGGGACTCCCCAATGAGCAGTTCTTC.

The chain carries TRBV5-1 and TRBJ2-1, with a weak D call TRBD2 (5 bases). The V and J ends lost 3 bases and 4 bases respectively, with 17 bases between them. The CDR3 has 16 amino acids. Germline V gene lookup returns CDR1 SGHRS and CDR2 YFSETQ. For the CDR3, the DNA is TGCGCCAGCAGCTCAAATCTGGCGGGTCCATACAATGAGCAGTTCTTC. Its protein product is CASSSNLAGPYNEQFF.

The V gene is TRBV7-8, the J gene TRBJ2-1; 8 bases agree with TRBD2. The CDR3 totals 15 residues. V was clipped by 3 bases and J by 4 bases; unmatched bases: 5. Germline V gives CDR1 SGHVS, CDR2 FQNEAQ. As DNA, the CDR3 is TGTGCCAGCAGCTTTACTAGCGGACGTTACAATGAGCAGTTCTTC. Encoded protein: CASSFTSGRYNEQFF.

This chain joins TRBV6-5 and TRBJ2-7, with D perhaps matching TRBD2 (6 bases). Trimming cost V 10 bases and J 6 bases, with 13 bases left between them. CDR3 length equals 11 residues. Germline V lookup: CDR1 MNHEY, CDR2 SVGAGI. DNA of the CDR3: TGTGCCACCGTGGGGGGTCTCGAGCAGTACTTC. Its protein product is CATVGGLEQYF.

CDR3 sequence: CASSFNLRAEQFF. Here the CDR3 DNA reads TGTGCCAGCAGTTTTAACCTCAGGGCTGAGCAGTTCTTC. The V call is TRBV7-3, the J call TRBJ2-1; weak D call: TRBD1 (5 bases). The CDR3 is 13 amino acids. V gave up 6 bases and J gave up 9 bases, with 15 bases separating them. In germline, CDR1 is SGHTA, CDR2 FQGTGA.

The V and J genes are TRBV19 and TRBJ2-7; no definite D call. This CDR3 comprises 14 residues. Between the trimmed V and J ends, which lost 5 bases and 3 bases, there was a span of 14 bases. Looked up from germline, CDR1 is LNHDA and CDR2 is SQIVND (reference sequence). DNA of the CDR3: TGTGCCAGTAGTTTTGGGCAGGCGAACTACGAGCAGTACTTC. It encodes CASSFGQANYEQYF.

The V call is TRBV18, the J call TRBJ2-7, with unresolved D. This CDR3 has 14 amino acids. Per the germline V gene, CDR1 is KGHSH and CDR2 is LQKENI. Deletions cut 4 bases from V and 4 bases from J, with 14 bases between. The CDR3 DNA reads as TGTGCCAGCTCACTACCTCGTTTGAGTTACGAGCAGTACTTC. It specifies CASSLPRLSYEQYF.

The rearrangement links TRBV18 to TRBJ1-1; no clear D gene. The CDR3 is 12 amino acids. In germline, CDR1 is KGHSH, CDR2 LQKENI. The V gene lost 3 bases and the J gene lost 7 bases, with 9 bases spanning the gap. The CDR3 sequence is CASSPPGVEAFF. The CDR3 bases are TGTGCCAGCTCACCTCCGGGAGTTGAAGCTTTCTTT.

The chain joins TRBV28 to TRBJ1-6, with D possibly matching TRBD1 (6 bases). From germline, CDR1 is MDHEN and CDR2 SYDVKM. The V and J ends lost 6 bases and 9 bases respectively, with 15 bases between them. This CDR3 region has 14 residues. The DNA of the CDR3 is TGTGCCAGCAGCTTTGACAGGATAATTTCACCCCTCCACTTT. Translation: CASSFDRIISPLHF. The entire variable domain, with the rest obtained from reference TRBV28 and TRBJ1-6, is as follows: DVKVTQSSRYLVKRTGEKVFLECVQDMDHENMFWYRQDPGLGLRLIYFSYDVKMKEKGDIPEGYSVSREKKERFSLILESASTNQTSMYLCASSFDRIISPLHFGNGTRLTVT.

This clone has just one count. The junction and the germline gene differ at one end; a read error may be behind it. Other DNA sequences within the sample encode an identical CDR3. The V gene is TRBV4-2, the J gene TRBJ2-1; D possibly matches TRBD1 or TRBD2 (5 bases each). The CDR3 extends over 17 amino acids. Looked up from germline, CDR1 is LGHNA and CDR2 is YNFKEQ. The CDR3 region is CASSQDLGRDQYNEQFF. Here the CDR3 DNA reads TGTGCCAGCAGTCAAGATCTGGGACGGGATCAGTACAATGAGCAGTTCTTC.

The chain couples TRBV9 to TRBJ2-7; D possibly matches TRBD1 or TRBD2 (5 bases each). V was trimmed by 0 bases and J by 2 bases, leaving 15 bases between them. The CDR3 has 16 residues. Germline V gene sequence: CDR1 SGDLS, CDR2 YYNGEE. CDR3 coding DNA: TGTGCCAGCAGCGTAGACGGGACCTTTTCAACCTACGAGCAGTACTTC. Translation: CASSVDGTFSTYEQYF. Full variable domain (rest looked up from reference TRBV9 and TRBJ2-7): DSGVTQTPKHLITATGQRVTLRCSPRSGDLSVYWYQQSLDQGLQFLIQYYNGEERAKGNILERFSAQQFPDLHSELNLSSLELGDSALYFCASSVDGTFSTYEQYFGPGTRLTVT.

J is TRBJ2-1 and V is TRBV9, with TRBD2 identical over 14 bases. Germline assignment: CDR1 SGDLS and CDR2 YYNGEE. After removal of 4 bases from V and 8 bases from J, the junction contained 5 bases not matched to a gene. This CDR3 has 15 residues. As DNA, the CDR3 is TGTGCCAGCAGCACGGGACTAGCGGGAGAAGATGAGCAGTTCTTC. Its translation: CASSTGLAGEDEQFF.

The chain is built from TRBV7-6 and TRBJ2-5; 7 nucleotides agree with TRBD2. The J call is in doubt because the DNA end fits TRBJ2-7 better. Looked up from germline, CDR1 is SGHVS and CDR2 is FNYEAQ. The CDR3 spans 14 residues. The CDR3 nucleotides are TGTGCCAGCAGCCTCTCGGGGGGAGACTACGAGCAGTACTTC. Its translation: CASSLSGGDYEQYF.